Described below is a single TCR beta chain sequence and its context. Its specificity is not known. Germline values: CDR1 MGHRA, CDR2 YSYEKL. CDR3 length: 16 residues. This sample stems from a study of blood T cells in healthy people across ages. For the study at large: About one barcoded beta molecule was captured per two T cells (by template switching).

Alongside a J-beta primer mix, a sample-barcoded 5' primer served in a second PCR lasting about 7 to 11 cycles. Tags on each cDNA molecule came from a template-switch adaptor with 12 random nucleotides. TCRdb redid the calling of the 5' RACE reads with MiXCR, one entry per CDR3 protein. The sample has about 1.6 million distinct CDR3 sequences, about 31% seen once. The study's findings and limits: Older age went with lower TCR beta diversity per million T cells, in a roughly linear way. It was held that diversity estimates obtained from one million T cells represented underestimates.

The receptor's source is a young woman in good health. This chain uses TRBV4-1 with TRBJ2-7; D is tentatively TRBD1 or TRBD2 (6 bases each). TRBJ2-5 explains the end of the DNA better; the J call may be wrong. Sequencing input: blood. CDR3 sequence: CASSQVGGRGGGTQYF. The CDR3, as DNA: TGCGCCAGCAGCCAAGTAGGGGGGCGCGGAGGGGGGACCCAGTACTTC.